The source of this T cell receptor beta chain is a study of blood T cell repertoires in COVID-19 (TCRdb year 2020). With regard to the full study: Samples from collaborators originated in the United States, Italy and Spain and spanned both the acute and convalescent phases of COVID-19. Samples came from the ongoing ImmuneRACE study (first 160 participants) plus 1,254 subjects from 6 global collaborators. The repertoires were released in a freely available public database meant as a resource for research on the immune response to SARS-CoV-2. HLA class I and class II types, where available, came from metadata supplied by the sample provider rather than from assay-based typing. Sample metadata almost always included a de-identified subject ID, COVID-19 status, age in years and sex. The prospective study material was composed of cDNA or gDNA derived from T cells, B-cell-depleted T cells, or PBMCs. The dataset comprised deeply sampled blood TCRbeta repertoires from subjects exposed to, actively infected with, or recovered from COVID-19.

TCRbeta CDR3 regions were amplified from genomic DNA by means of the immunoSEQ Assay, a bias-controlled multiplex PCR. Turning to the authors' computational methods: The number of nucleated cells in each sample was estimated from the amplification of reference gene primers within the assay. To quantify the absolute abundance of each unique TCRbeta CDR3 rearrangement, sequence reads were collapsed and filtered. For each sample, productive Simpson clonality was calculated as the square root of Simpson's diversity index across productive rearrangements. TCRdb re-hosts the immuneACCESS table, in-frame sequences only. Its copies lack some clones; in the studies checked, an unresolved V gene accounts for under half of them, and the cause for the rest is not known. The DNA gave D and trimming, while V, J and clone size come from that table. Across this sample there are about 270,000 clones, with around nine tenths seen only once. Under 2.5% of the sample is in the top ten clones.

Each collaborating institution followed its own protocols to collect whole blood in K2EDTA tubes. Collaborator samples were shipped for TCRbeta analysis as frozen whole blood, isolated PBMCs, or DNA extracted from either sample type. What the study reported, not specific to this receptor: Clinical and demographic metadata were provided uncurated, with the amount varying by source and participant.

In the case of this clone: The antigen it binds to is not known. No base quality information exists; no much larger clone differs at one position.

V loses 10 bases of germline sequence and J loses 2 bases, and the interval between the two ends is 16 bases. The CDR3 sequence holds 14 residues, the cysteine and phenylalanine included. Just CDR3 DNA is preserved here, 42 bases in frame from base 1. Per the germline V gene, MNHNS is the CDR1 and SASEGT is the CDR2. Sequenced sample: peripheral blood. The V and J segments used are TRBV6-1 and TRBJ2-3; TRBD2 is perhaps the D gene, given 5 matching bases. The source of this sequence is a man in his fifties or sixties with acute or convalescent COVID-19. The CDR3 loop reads CATRGLPHTDTQYF. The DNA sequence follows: TGTGCCACCAGAGGACTGCCTCACACAGATACGCAGTATTTT.